This T cell receptor beta chain originates from a study of control samples from healthy donors and cancer patients (dated by TCRdb to the early 2020s). Taken from cysteine to phenylalanine, the CDR3 has 12 residues. Only CDR3 DNA is held: 36 bases, read in frame from base 1. V sheds 7 bases and J sheds 5 bases, leaving 9 bases between their ends. According to the germline V gene (reference sequence), CDR1 reads LNHDA and CDR2 reads SQIVND. Library generation was performed with the immunoSEQ multiplex PCR assay. Here the immuneACCESS table is served through TCRdb, limited to in-frame sequences with V and J called. Missing clones are a known gap in these copies; in checked studies unresolved V genes cover under half, and the rest lacks a known reason. Here the sample has approximately 81,000 clones; roughly 93% occur a single time. The ten largest clones take up 4.5% to 6% of the sample. Regarding this clone: Its antigen is currently not known. The input lacks base qualities; no much larger clone sits a single base away.

The chain is made from TRBV19 and TRBJ1-5, with the D gene not clear enough to name. The TCR sequence derives from a young woman in good health. The sequenced sample was blood. The CDR3 protein: CASNFGDQPQHF. The sequenced DNA is TGTGCCAGTAATTTTGGGGATCAGCCCCAGCATTTT. The CDR3, completed at both ends by the reference TRBV19 and TRBJ1-5 genes, gives the full variable domain DGGITQSPKYLFRKEGQNVTLSCEQNLNHDAMYWYRQDPGQGLRLIYYSQIVNDFQKGDIAEGYSVSREKKESFPLTVTSAQKNPTAFYLCASNFGDQPQHFGDGTRLSIL.